These 20 T cell receptor beta chains were all obtained from the same sample, sequenced in a study of neurological immune-mediated disorders. TCRdb processed the 5' RACE reads anew with MiXCR; each CDR3 protein has one entry. The table shows tens of thousands of distinct CDR3 sequences, with 15% to 20% occurring only once. The sequencing input was PBMCs. These receptors originate from a middle-aged woman in good health.

This clonotype was recorded at least ten times. This chain joins TRBV27 and TRBJ1-2; D unclear. The germline CDR1 and CDR2 sequences are MNHEY and SMNVEV (reference sequence). CDR3 length: 12 amino acids. The V gene lost 4 bases and the J gene lost 6 bases, with 9 bases spanning the gap. For the CDR3, the DNA is TGTGCCAGCAGTTCCGAGGGTGATGGCTACACCTTC. Residues: CASSSEGDGYTF.

This clonotype was seen ten or more times. The chain has TRBV12-3 or TRBV12-4 and TRBJ1-2; the match to TRBD1 covers 8 bases. The trim removed 1 base at V and 6 bases at J, leaving 4 bases unmatched. The CDR3 length is 14 residues. The CDR3 loop is CASSLGQGRDGYTF. CDR3 nucleotide sequence: TGTGCCAGCAGTTTAGGACAGGGGAGGGATGGCTACACCTTC.

At least ten counts were recorded for this clonotype. A junction boundary mismatches the germline segment, possibly from a read error. This sequence joins TRBV5-1 and TRBJ2-5, with D tentatively TRBD1 (5 bases). The CDR3 is made up of 15 amino acids. Germline CDR1 SGHRS, CDR2 YFSETQ. CDR3 loop: CASSFSARDQETQYF. The CDR3 region has the DNA TGCGCCAGCAGCTTCAGCGCCAGGGATCAAGAGACCCAGTATTTC.

The table lists this clonotype with a few counts. The chain uses TRBV6-6 and TRBJ1-5; 10 bases agree with TRBD1. The CDR3 has 17 residues. Germline CDR1 MNHNY, CDR2 SVGAGI (reference sequence). Germline trimming cut 2 bases from V and 1 base from J; bases unmatched to any gene: 5. The CDR3, as DNA: TGTGCCAGCAGTTACGGGACAGGGGCGAGGAGCAATCAGCCCCAGCATTTT. Amino acids: CASSYGTGARSNQPQHF.

Many counts were recorded for this clonotype. This chain connects TRBV10-3 to TRBJ1-2, with D tentatively TRBD1 (6 bases). Trimming pared 6 bases from V and 1 base from J, leaving 18 bases between. The CDR3 is 16 amino acids. Germline CDR1 is ENHRY and CDR2 is SYGVKD. The CDR3: CAISPNRQDGNYGYTF. In nucleotides, the CDR3 is TGTGCCATCAGCCCCAACCGACAGGATGGTAACTATGGCTACACCTTC.

This clonotype was counted at least ten times. The V gene is TRBV7-2, the J gene TRBJ2-3; D remains ambiguous. CDR1 is SGHTA and CDR2 is FQGNSA in the germline V gene. Trimming cost V 11 bases and J 4 bases, with 16 bases left between them. This CDR3 has 13 residues. The CDR3 loop reads CASAAGWPDTQYF. For the CDR3, the DNA is TGTGCCTCTGCGGCAGGATGGCCAGATACGCAGTATTTT.

In this sample, this clonotype turned up many times. CDR3 region: CASSQAFGGTEAFF. For the CDR3, the DNA is TGTGCCAGCAGCCAGGCGTTTGGAGGGACTGAAGCTTTCTTT. This chain uses TRBV3-1 with TRBJ1-1; unclear D gene. V lost 3 bases, J lost 5 bases, and 13 bases lay in between. CDR3 length: 14 residues. Germline CDR1 is LGHDT and CDR2 is YNNKEL (reference sequence).

There are many counts of this clonotype. The CDR3 bases are TGTGCCAGCAGCTTAGATGTGTTTAGGTATGGCTACACCTTC. It codes for CASSLDVFRYGYTF. The chain uses TRBV7-9 and TRBJ1-2; no clear D. The CDR3 is 14 amino acids. Trimming cost V 1 base and J 5 bases, with 11 bases left between them. Germline CDR1 is SEHNR and CDR2 is FQNEAQ (reference sequence).

Remarks on this clonotype: Germline and junction disagree at one end, which may indicate a read error. The gene calls are TRBV5-1 and TRBJ2-2; D is possibly TRBD1 or TRBD2 (5 bases each). Germline assignment: CDR1 SGHRS and CDR2 YFSETQ. The CDR3 runs 16 residues. The CDR3 DNA follows: TGCGCCAGCAGCCTTACAGGAGACCTCAACACCGGGGACCTGTTTTTT. It yields the protein CASSLTGDLNTGDLFF.

This clonotype was seen ten or more times. The V and J genes are TRBV20-1 and TRBJ2-3; 8 bases are a match to TRBD1. Germline V gives CDR1 DFQATT, CDR2 SNEGSKA (reference sequence). The CDR3 loop spans 16 amino acids. V was pared by 0 bases and J by 4 bases, with 9 bases of the junction left unmatched. The CDR3 bases are TGCAGTGCTAGAGATCCACAGGGGGGCGGGGCAGATACGCAGTATTTT. This encodes CSARDPQGGGADTQYF.

This chain joins TRBV5-1 and TRBJ2-7; the D is unclear. The CDR3 is 13 residues long. Germline loops: CDR1 SGHRS, CDR2 YFSETQ. The ends were cut back, 0 bases at V and 1 base at J, with 5 bases in the middle. The CDR3 loop is CASSLVVSYEQYF. The CDR3 DNA sequence: TGCGCCAGCAGCTTGGTGGTATCCTACGAGCAGTACTTC. The complete variable domain, with remaining parts taken from reference TRBV5-1 and TRBJ2-7, reads KAGVTQTPRYLIKTRGQQVTLSCSPISGHRSVSWYQQTPGQGLQFLFEYFSETQRNKGNFPGRFSGRQFSNSRSEMNVSTLELGDSALYLCASSLVVSYEQYFGPGTRLTVT.

The CDR3 protein is CASSLTAGAAVAYF. The DNA for the CDR3 is TGTGCCAGCAGCCTAACAGCGGGGGCCGCGGTTGCGTACTTC. The V call is TRBV3-1, the J call TRBJ2-7; 8 bases are a match to TRBD2. The CDR3 loop spans 14 amino acids. V dropped 4 bases and J dropped 12; count of bases not matched to a gene: 14. Germline V lookup: CDR1 LGHDT, CDR2 YNNKEL (reference sequence).

There are many counts of this clonotype. J is TRBJ2-2 and V is TRBV20-1, with no clear D. CDR1 DFQATT and CDR2 SNEGSKA come from the germline V gene (reference sequence). V was shortened by 1 base and J by 4 bases, with 10 bases between the two germline ends. This CDR3 is built from 14 residues. The CDR3 reads CSARADRATGELFF. The CDR3, as DNA: TGCAGTGCTAGAGCAGACCGTGCCACCGGGGAGCTGTTTTTT.

This clonotype was picked up a small number of times. The CDR3 is CASTGGGLAKNIQYF. CDR3 DNA sequence: TGTGCCAGTACGGGGGGGGGTCTAGCCAAAAACATTCAGTACTTC. The chain carries TRBV19 and TRBJ2-4, with 8 bases identical to TRBD2. Germline CDR1 LNHDA, CDR2 SQIVND (reference sequence). This CDR3 spans 15 amino acids. V lost 7 bases, J lost 0 bases, and 5 bases stayed unmatched.

The table lists this clonotype with a few counts. The gene calls are TRBV6-1 and TRBJ1-1; tentative D call: TRBD1 (5 bases). Germline V gene data show CDR1 as MNHNS and CDR2 as SASEGT. CDR3 size: 16 residues. V lost 2 bases and J 1 base, leaving 14 bases between the germline ends. CDR3 bases: TGTGCCAGCAGTGAACCCCCAGGGCGGGGGAACACTGAAGCTTTCTTT. Translating it yields CASSEPPGRGNTEAFF.

This clonotype was observed a few times. The V gene is TRBV9, the J gene TRBJ2-1; 8 bases line up with TRBD2. Germline V gene sequence: CDR1 SGDLS, CDR2 YYNGEE. The CDR3 loop spans 16 amino acids. Germline trimming cut 1 base from V and 4 bases from J; bases unmatched to any gene: 7. CDR3 DNA: TGTGCCAGCAGCGTAACTAGCGGCATGGGGTACAATGAGCAGTTCTTC. Protein sequence: CASSVTSGMGYNEQFF.

The table lists this clonotype with many counts. The rearrangement links TRBV5-1 to TRBJ2-5; 9 bases line up with TRBD2. CDR3 length equals 14 residues. V lost 4 bases, J lost 2 bases, and 3 bases stayed unmatched. Germline V CDR1 and CDR2: SGHRS, YFSETQ. DNA of the CDR3: TGCGCCAGCAGCAGCGGGGGGACACAAGAGACCCAGTACTTC. Protein: CASSSGGTQETQYF.

This clonotype showed up many times. The chain combines TRBV5-5 with TRBJ1-3, with D unclear. CDR1 SGHKS and CDR2 YYEKEE come from the germline V gene (reference sequence). This CDR3 contains 13 residues. V was clipped by 4 bases and J by 4 bases, with 9 bases between them. Here the CDR3 DNA reads TGTGCCAGCAGCCCGTCCACCGGAAACACCATATATTTT. Translated: CASSPSTGNTIYF.

This clonotype is termed medium-sized. The chain carries TRBV5-1 and TRBJ2-2, with D perhaps assigned TRBD1 or TRBD2 (5 bases each). Trimming cost V 7 bases and J 4 bases, with 14 bases left between them. Germline V gene data show CDR1 as SGHRS and CDR2 as YFSETQ. This CDR3 spans 14 amino acids. This CDR3 reads CASGGRQGTGELFF. CDR3 coding DNA: TGCGCCAGCGGGGGTCGCCAGGGCACCGGGGAGCTGTTTTTT. The full variable domain, completed using reference TRBV5-1 and TRBJ2-2, is KAGVTQTPRYLIKTRGQQVTLSCSPISGHRSVSWYQQTPGQGLQFLFEYFSETQRNKGNFPGRFSGRQFSNSRSEMNVSTLELGDSALYLCASGGRQGTGELFFGEGSRLTVL.

This clonotype was seen repeatedly, ten times or more. V usage is TRBV12-3 or TRBV12-4 and J usage is TRBJ1-2, with 10 bases that match TRBD1. This CDR3 is 13 amino acids long. Germline trimming cut 4 bases from V and 8 bases from J; bases unmatched to any gene: 4. As DNA, the CDR3 is TGTGCCAGCAGTTGGGACAGGGGCGAGGGCTACACCTTC. Protein sequence: CASSWDRGEGYTF.